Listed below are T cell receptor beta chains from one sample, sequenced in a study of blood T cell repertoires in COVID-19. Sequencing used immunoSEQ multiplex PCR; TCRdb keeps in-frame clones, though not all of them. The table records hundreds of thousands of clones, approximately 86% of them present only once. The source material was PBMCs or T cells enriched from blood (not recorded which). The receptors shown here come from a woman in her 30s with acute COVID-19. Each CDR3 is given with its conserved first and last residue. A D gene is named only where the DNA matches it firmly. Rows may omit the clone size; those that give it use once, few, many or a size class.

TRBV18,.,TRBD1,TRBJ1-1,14,CASSRDRPNTEAFF,TGTGCCAGCTCCCGGGACAGACCGAACACTGAAGCTTTCTTT
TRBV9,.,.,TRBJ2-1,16,CASSVEMRANFNEQFF,TGTGCCAGCAGCGTAGAGATGCGGGCCAATTTCAATGAGCAGTTCTTC
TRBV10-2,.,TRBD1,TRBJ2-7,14,CASTPGQDPYEQYF,TGCGCCAGCACTCCGGGACAGGATCCCTACGAGCAGTACTTC
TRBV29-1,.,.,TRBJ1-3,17,CSVEDSDTQGGGNTIYF,TGCAGCGTTGAAGATTCCGATACTCAGGGAGGGGGAAACACCATATATTTT
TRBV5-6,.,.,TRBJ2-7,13,CASSLYGSYEQYF,TGTGCCAGCAGCTTGTACGGGTCCTACGAGCAGTACTTC
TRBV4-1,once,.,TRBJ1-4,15,CASSQRGGTAEKLFF,TGCGCCAGCAGCCAACGTGGAGGGACCGCTGAAAAACTGTTTTTT
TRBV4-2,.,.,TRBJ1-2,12,CASTGSNYGYTF,TGTGCCAGCACAGGGAGCAACTATGGCTACACCTTC
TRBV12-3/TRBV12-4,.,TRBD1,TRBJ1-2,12,CASSDRDYGYTF,TGTGCCAGCAGCGACAGGGACTATGGCTACACCTTC
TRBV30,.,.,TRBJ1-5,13,CAWSGTGLRPQHF,TGTGCCTGGAGCGGAACAGGGTTGAGGCCCCAGCATTTT
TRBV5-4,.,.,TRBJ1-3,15,CASSLDSYSGNTIYF,TGTGCCAGCAGCTTGGACAGCTACTCTGGAAACACCATATATTTT
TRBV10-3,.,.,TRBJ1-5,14,CAISADGGNQPQHF,TGTGCCATCAGTGCGGACGGAGGAAATCAGCCCCAGCATTTT
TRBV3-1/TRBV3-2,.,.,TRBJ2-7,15,CASSQRALRRHEQYF,TGTGCCAGCAGCCAACGGGCACTGAGGAGGCACGAGCAGTACTTC
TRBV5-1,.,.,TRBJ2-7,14,CASSKLSPSYEQYF,TGCGCCAGCAGCAAGCTCTCCCCATCCTACGAGCAGTACTTC
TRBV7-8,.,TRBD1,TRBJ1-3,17,CASSATPDRVTGNTIYF,TGTGCCAGCAGCGCAACCCCAGACAGGGTCACTGGAAACACCATATATTTT
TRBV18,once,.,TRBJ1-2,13,CASSPDRVYGYTF,TGTGCCAGCTCACCCGACAGAGTCTATGGCTACACCTTC
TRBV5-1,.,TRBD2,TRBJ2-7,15,CASSIRLAGIVEQYF,TGCGCCAGCAGCATCCGACTAGCGGGAATCGTCGAGCAGTACTTC
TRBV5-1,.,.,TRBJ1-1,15,CASSGEAIAGTEAFF,TGCGCCAGCAGCGGGGAGGCGATAGCCGGCACTGAAGCTTTCTTT
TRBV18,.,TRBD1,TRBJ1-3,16,CASSPGQATSGNTIYF,TGTGCCAGCTCTCCGGGACAGGCCACCTCTGGAAACACCATATATTTT
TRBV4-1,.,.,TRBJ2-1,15,CASSQDPSGYNEQFF,TGCGCCAGCAGCCAAGATCCATCCGGGTACAATGAGCAGTTCTTC
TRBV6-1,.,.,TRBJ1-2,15,CASSEGPSLGLGYTF,TGTGCCAGCAGTGAAGGACCCTCCTTGGGGCTCGGCTACACCTTC
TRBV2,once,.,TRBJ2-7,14,CASRVWDSGYEQYF,TGTGCCAGCAGGGTGTGGGACTCGGGCTACGAGCAGTACTTC
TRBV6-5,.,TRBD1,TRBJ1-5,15,CASSNRQGGLGPQHF,TGTGCCAGCAGTAACCGACAGGGGGGCTTGGGGCCCCAGCATTTT
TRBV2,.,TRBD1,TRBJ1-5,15,CASRYGQGKGQPQHF,TGTGCCAGCCGCTACGGACAGGGGAAGGGTCAGCCCCAGCATTTT
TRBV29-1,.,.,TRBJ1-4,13,CSVAEAPAAELFF,TGCAGCGTGGCAGAAGCCCCCGCGGCGGAACTGTTTTTT
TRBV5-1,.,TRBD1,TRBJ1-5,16,CASSLETGGTNQPQHF,TGCGCCAGCAGCCTTGAGACAGGGGGAACGAATCAGCCCCAGCATTTT
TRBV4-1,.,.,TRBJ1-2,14,CASSQPGDTYGYTF,TGCGCCAGCAGCCAACCAGGGGATACCTATGGCTACACCTTC
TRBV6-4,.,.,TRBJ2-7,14,CASSAIATGSEQYF,TGTGCCAGCAGTGCGATTGCTACAGGGAGCGAGCAGTACTTC
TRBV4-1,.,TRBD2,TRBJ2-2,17,CASSIGVAGGRTGELFF,TGCGCCAGCAGCATAGGGGTAGCGGGGGGGCGTACCGGGGAGCTGTTTTTT
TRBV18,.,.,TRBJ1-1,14,CASSPAPSNTEAFF,TGTGCCAGCTCACCGGCTCCATCGAACACTGAAGCTTTCTTT
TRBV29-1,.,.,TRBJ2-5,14,CSVEDRAAPETQYF,TGCAGCGTTGAAGACCGAGCGGCACCAGAGACCCAGTACTTC
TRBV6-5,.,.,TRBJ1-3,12,CASRSSGNTIYF,TGTGCCAGCCGGAGCTCTGGAAACACCATATATTTT
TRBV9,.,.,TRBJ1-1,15,CASSVSGGMNTEAFF,TGTGCCAGCAGCGTAAGCGGGGGGATGAACACTGAAGCTTTCTTT
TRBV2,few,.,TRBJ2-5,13,CASPVGPEETQYF,TGTGCCAGCCCCGTTGGGCCAGAAGAGACCCAGTACTTC
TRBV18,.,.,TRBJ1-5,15,CASSPLQGGNQPQHF,TGTGCCAGCTCACCTCTACAGGGTGGCAATCAGCCCCAGCATTTT
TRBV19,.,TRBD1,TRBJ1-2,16,CASRRGTGGGGYGYTF,TGTGCCAGTAGACGCGGGACAGGGGGAGGAGGGTATGGCTACACCTTC
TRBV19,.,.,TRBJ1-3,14,CASSVTLSGNTIYF,TGTGCCAGTAGTGTGACACTCTCTGGAAACACCATATATTTT
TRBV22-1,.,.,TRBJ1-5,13,CPGSARLGQPQHF,TGTCCTGGGAGCGCACGGCTGGGCCAGCCCCAGCATTTT
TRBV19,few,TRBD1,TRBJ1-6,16,CASTIGGDRMTSPLHF,TGTGCCAGTACTATAGGGGGGGACAGGATGACTTCACCCCTCCACTTT
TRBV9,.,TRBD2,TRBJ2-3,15,CASSGSGGDTDTQYF,TGTGCCAGCAGCGGTAGCGGGGGGGACACAGATACGCAGTATTTT
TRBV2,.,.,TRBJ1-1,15,CASSSTQARNTEAFF,TGTGCCAGCAGTTCCACCCAGGCCAGGAACACTGAAGCTTTCTTT
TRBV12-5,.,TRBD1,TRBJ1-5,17,CASGFTLDRALSQPQHF,TGTGCTAGTGGTTTTACCTTGGACAGGGCTCTATCTCAGCCCCAGCATTTT
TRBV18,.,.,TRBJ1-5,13,CASSPPEGQPQHF,TGTGCCAGCTCACCACCGGAGGGTCAGCCCCAGCATTTT
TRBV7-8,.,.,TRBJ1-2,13,CASSQRQGYGYTF,TGTGCCAGCAGCCAAAGACAAGGCTATGGCTACACCTTC
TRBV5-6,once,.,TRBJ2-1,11,CASSVNNEQFF,TGTGCCAGCAGCGTCAACAATGAGCAGTTCTTC
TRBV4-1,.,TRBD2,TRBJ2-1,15,CASSGLAGAASEQFF,TGCGCCAGCTCGGGACTAGCGGGGGCAGCAAGTGAGCAGTTCTTC
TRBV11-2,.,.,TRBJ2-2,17,CASSLAAAAANTGELFF,TGTGCCAGCAGCTTAGCTGCGGCAGCTGCGAACACCGGGGAGCTGTTTTTT
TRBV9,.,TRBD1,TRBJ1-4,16,CASSASTGGSREKLFF,TGTGCCAGCAGCGCTTCCACAGGGGGGAGCAGGGAAAAACTGTTTTTT
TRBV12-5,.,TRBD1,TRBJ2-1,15,CASGPTDRGSNEQFF,TGTGCTAGTGGCCCCACGGACAGGGGAAGTAATGAGCAGTTCTTC
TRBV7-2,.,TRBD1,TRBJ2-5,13,CASSRDREETQYF,TGTGCCAGCAGCCGGGACAGGGAAGAGACCCAGTACTTC
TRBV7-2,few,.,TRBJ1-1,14,CASSPSGWSTEAFF,TGTGCCAGCAGCCCGTCGGGGTGGAGCACTGAAGCTTTCTTT
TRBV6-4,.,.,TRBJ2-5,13,CASSAEQEETQYF,TGTGCCAGCAGTGCGGAACAGGAAGAGACCCAGTACTTC
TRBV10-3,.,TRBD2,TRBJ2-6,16,CAISESGGAGANVLTF,TGTGCCATCAGTGAGTCCGGGGGGGCTGGGGCCAACGTCCTGACTTTC
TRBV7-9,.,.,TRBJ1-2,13,CASSWRGAFDYTF,TGTGCCAGCAGCTGGCGGGGGGCGTTTGACTACACCTTC
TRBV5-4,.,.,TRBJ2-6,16,CASSPKGGSGANVLTF,TGTGCCAGCAGCCCCAAAGGGGGCTCTGGGGCCAACGTCCTGACTTTC
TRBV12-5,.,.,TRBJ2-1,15,CASGPLAGPYNEQFF,TGTGCTAGTGGTCCGTTGGCGGGGCCCTACAATGAGCAGTTCTTC
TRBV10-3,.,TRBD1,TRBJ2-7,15,CAISEPDRASYEQYF,TGTGCCATCAGTGAGCCCGACAGGGCGTCCTACGAGCAGTACTTC
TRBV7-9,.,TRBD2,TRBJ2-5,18,CASSSKKRGANQGETQYF,TGTGCCAGCAGCTCGAAGAAGCGGGGGGCGAATCAGGGAGAGACCCAGTACTTC
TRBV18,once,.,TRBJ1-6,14,CASSPEGDNSPLHF,TGTGCCAGCTCACCAGAAGGAGACAATTCACCCCTCCACTTT